This T cell receptor (beta chain) is drawn from a study of radiotherapy plus CTLA-4 blockade in lung cancer. To note about this clone: Antigen specificity is unknown.

Sequencing was performed with immunoSEQ multiplex PCR; in TCRdb, only in-frame clones are kept and a portion is missing. The data contain approximately 77,000 clones, approximately 80% of them singletons. CDR1 and CDR2 (germline): MNHEY, SVGAGI. Trimming took off 5 bases at V and 2 bases at J, with 15 bases between the two ends. This CDR3 spans 15 amino acids. The study's findings and limits: TCR clones from tumors expanded in blood after radiotherapy plus ipilimumab.

The chain combines TRBV6-5 with TRBJ1-2, with D possibly being TRBD1 (5 bases). This receptor was identified in a human donor with non-small cell lung cancer who had stable disease on radiotherapy plus ipilimumab. This specimen consisted of peripheral blood, obtained from a patient treated with radiotherapy plus ipilimumab. CDR3 bases: TGTGCCAGCAGTCCCTGGGGCAGGCTGAACTATGGCTACACCTTC. Its translation is CASSPWGRLNYGYTF.